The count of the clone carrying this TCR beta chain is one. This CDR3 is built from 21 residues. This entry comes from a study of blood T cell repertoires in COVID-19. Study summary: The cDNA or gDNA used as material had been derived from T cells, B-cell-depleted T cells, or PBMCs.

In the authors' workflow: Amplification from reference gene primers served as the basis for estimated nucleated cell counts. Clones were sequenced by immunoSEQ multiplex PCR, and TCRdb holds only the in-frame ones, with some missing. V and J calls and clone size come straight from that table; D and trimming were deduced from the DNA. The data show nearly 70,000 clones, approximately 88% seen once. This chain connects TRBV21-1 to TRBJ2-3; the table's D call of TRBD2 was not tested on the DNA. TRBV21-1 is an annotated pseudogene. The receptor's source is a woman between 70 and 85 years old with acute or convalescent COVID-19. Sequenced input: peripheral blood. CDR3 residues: CASSRLNPLSPPSICADTQYF. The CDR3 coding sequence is TGTGCCAGCAGCCGCTTGAACCCCCTGTCTCCCCCTAGTATCTGCGCAGATACGCAGTATTTT.